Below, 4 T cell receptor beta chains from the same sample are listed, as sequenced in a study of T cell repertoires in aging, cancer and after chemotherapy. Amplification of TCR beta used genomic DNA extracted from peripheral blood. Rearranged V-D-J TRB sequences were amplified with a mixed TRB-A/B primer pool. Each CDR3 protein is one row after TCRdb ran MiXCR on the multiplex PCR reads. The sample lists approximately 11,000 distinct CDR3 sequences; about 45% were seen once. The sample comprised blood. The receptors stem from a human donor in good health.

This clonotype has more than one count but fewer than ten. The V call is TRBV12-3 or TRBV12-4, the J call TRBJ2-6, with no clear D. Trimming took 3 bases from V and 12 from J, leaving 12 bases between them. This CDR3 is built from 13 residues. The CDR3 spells CASSLGQAGVLTF. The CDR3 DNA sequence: TGTGCCAGCAGTTTGGGCCAGGCCGGCGTCCTGACTTTC.

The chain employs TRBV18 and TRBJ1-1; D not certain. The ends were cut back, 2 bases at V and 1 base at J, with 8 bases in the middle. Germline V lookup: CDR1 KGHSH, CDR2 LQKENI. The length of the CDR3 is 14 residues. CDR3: CASSPDWGNTEAFF. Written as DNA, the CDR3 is TGTGCCAGCTCACCAGATTGGGGGAACACTGAAGCTTTCTTT. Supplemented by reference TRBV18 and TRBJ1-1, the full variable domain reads NAGVMQNPRHLVRRRGQEARLRCSPMKGHSHVYWYRQLPEEGLKFMVYLQKENIIDESGMPKERFSAEFPKEGPSILRIQQVVRGDSAAYFCASSPDWGNTEAFFGQGTRLTVV.

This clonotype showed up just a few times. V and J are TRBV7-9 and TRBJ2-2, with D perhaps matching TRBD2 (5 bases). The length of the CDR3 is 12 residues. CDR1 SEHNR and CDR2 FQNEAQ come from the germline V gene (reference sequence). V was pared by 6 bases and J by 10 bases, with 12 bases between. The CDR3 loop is CASSGNGVELFF. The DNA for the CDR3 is TGTGCCAGCAGTGGAAACGGGGTGGAGCTGTTTTTT. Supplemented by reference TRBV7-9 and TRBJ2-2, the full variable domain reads DTGVSQNPRHKITKRGQNVTFRCDPISEHNRLYWYRQTLGQGPEFLTYFQNEAQLEKSRLLSDRFSAERPKGSFSTLEIQRTEQGDSAMYLCASSGNGVELFFGEGSRLTVL.

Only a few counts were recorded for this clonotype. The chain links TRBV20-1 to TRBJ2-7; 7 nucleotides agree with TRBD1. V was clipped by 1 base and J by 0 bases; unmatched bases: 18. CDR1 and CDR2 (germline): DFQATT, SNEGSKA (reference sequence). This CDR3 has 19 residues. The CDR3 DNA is TGCAGTGCTAGAGGTAAATCCCGGACCGGGACAGATTACTCCTACGAGCAGTACTTC. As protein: CSARGKSRTGTDYSYEQYF.